This entry concerns a single TCR beta chain. This receptor's antigen is unknown. The record originates from a study of T cells expressing NK-cell markers (TCRdb year 2020). Study-level background: In sorted CD3+CD56+NKG2C+, CD3+CD56+NKG2C- and CD3+CD56-NKG2C+ T-cell subsets from several donors, TCR beta-chain repertoires were profiled. Sequencing of the libraries produced 2 x 150 bp reads on Illumina HiSeq 2000/2500, MiSeq or NextSeq. Seven of the eight sequenced donors were HCMV-seropositive and one was HCMV-seronegative. Randomly selected healthy volunteers, three men and five women, were used as the eight sequenced donors. Results and caveats for the whole study, not just this receptor: It remained unclear whether the expanded NKG2C-expressing T cell clones were specific for HCMV antigens. For more than 5 donors, the dominant CD3+CD56+NKG2C+ clonotypes were among the top 10 CD8+ clonotypes and accounted for roughly 1.0-7.5% of CD8+ T cells. Those dominant clonotypes were again the most abundant among CD3+CD56-NKG2C+ cells in a few donors, at roughly 28.3-65%.

The CDR3 covers 16 residues, taking in both the cysteine and the phenylalanine. No DNA has been recorded. The germline V gene supplies CDR1 MDHEN and CDR2 SYDVKM. HCMV serostatus was determined by detecting HCMV-specific IgG in serum with a commercial ELISA kit. Ficoll density gradient centrifugation was used to isolate peripheral blood mononuclear cells from blood. Sequencing was performed on an Illumina HiSeq 2000. 5'RACE template switching, by which a universal primer site and unique molecular identifiers were added, was used to make TCR beta cDNA libraries. cDNA synthesis was primed from the TCR beta constant segment and was followed by two successive PCR amplification steps. The study's processing was this. MIGEC was used to demultiplex reads and group reads by UMI, and MiTCR was used to assemble and quantify clonotypes. To exclude erroneous sequences, only TCR cDNA sequences supported by at least two reads were retained. The tcR package was used for downstream repertoire analysis, and clonotypes were matched across fractions by CDR3 nucleotide sequence plus V segment. VDJmatch was used to annotate antigen specificity against VDJdb, with one amino acid substitution in CDR3 allowed. TCRdb reprocessed the reads and assigns one entry to each CDR3 protein sequence, leaving out DNA. TCRdb, not the original authors, processed these V and J calls. This sample's table contains about 160,000 distinct CDR3 sequences. The ten biggest clones cover around 20% of the sample.

The TCR originated in a man aged 18-70 years in good health. Sequenced material: blood T cells: a sorted CD56 or NKG2C T cell subset, CD4+ or CD8+ T cells, or bulk PBMC T cells (not recorded which). The sequence is built from TRBV28 and TRBJ2-7; the D gene TCRdb calls, TRBD1, cannot be checked with no DNA. For the CDR3, the sequence is CASLQVDRGHVHEQYF.